The 9 T cell receptor beta chains listed next were all sequenced from one sample in a study of T-cell memory formation after mild COVID-19. TCRdb ran MiXCR on the 5' RACE reads and lists one entry per CDR3 protein. Found here are 350,000 to 450,000 distinct CDR3 sequences, around 27% of them singletons; the top ten hold approximately 12%. Material: PBMCs or a T cell subset sorted from them (not recorded which). The receptors shown here come from an adult woman who had mild COVID-19 (a few samples of this study predate the infection). Cell type and time point are not known.

This clonotype is categorized as medium-sized. V gene TRBV5-1 combines with J gene TRBJ2-3; D assignment may be TRBD1 or TRBD2 (5 bases each). The germline gives CDR1 SGHRS, CDR2 YFSETQ. The CDR3 has 17 residues. V lost 4 bases, J lost 2 bases, and 20 bases lay in between. DNA of the CDR3: TGCGCCAGCAGCGTCCGGGACCTCAGCCGTTACACAGATACGCAGTATTTT. This sequence encodes CASSVRDLSRYTDTQYF. The whole variable domain, remainder taken from reference TRBV5-1 and TRBJ2-3, is KAGVTQTPRYLIKTRGQQVTLSCSPISGHRSVSWYQQTPGQGLQFLFEYFSETQRNKGNFPGRFSGRQFSNSRSEMNVSTLELGDSALYLCASSVRDLSRYTDTQYFGPGTRLTVL.

This chain uses TRBV7-2 with TRBJ1-2; D unclear. CDR3 length: 16 amino acids. V lost 1 base, J lost 8 bases, and 20 bases lay in between. Germline CDR1 is SGHTA and CDR2 is FQGNSA. For the CDR3, the DNA is TGTGCCAGCAGCTTAGAGGGCCCAAACGGTGTGGGGGGCTACACCTTC. Amino acids: CASSLEGPNGVGGYTF.

V is TRBV19 and J is TRBJ1-3, with D unclear. CDR1 and CDR2 (germline): LNHDA, SQIVND (reference sequence). CDR3 length: 13 amino acids. V lost 4 bases, J lost 4 bases, and 8 bases lay in between. The CDR3 bases are TGTGCCAGTAGTACGGACTGGGGAAACACCATATATTTT. This sequence encodes CASSTDWGNTIYF.

The chain's CDR3 is CASSQAWSGQGSRLFF. CDR3 DNA sequence: TGCGCCAGCAGCCAAGCTTGGTCTGGACAGGGGTCCAGACTGTTTTTT. The chain is built from TRBV4-1 and TRBJ1-4, with TRBD1 identical over 9 bases. Looked up from germline, CDR1 is MGHRA and CDR2 is YSYEKL. The V segment lost 1 base and the J segment 13 bases; nucleotides outside the gene matches: 13. The CDR3 contains 16 residues.

The rearrangement joins TRBV28 to TRBJ2-7, with 7 bases matching TRBD2. This CDR3 has 11 amino acids. V gave up 6 bases and J gave up 6 bases; unmatched junction bases: 2. Germline assignment: CDR1 MDHEN and CDR2 SYDVKM. In DNA form, the CDR3 reads TGTGCCAGCAGAGGACTAGTCGAGCAGTACTTC. Translation: CASRGLVEQYF. Filled out from reference TRBV28 and TRBJ2-7, the complete variable domain reads DVKVTQSSRYLVKRTGEKVFLECVQDMDHENMFWYRQDPGLGLRLIYFSYDVKMKEKGDIPEGYSVSREKKERFSLILESASTNQTSMYLCASRGLVEQYFGPGTRLTVT.

V gene TRBV9 combines with J gene TRBJ1-1, with 9 positions matching TRBD1. The CDR3 length is 14 residues. Looked up from germline, CDR1 is SGDLS and CDR2 is YYNGEE. Unmatched junction bases numbered 6, after V lost 4 bases and J lost 5 bases. The CDR3 is CASSTSDRGTEAFF. CDR3 sequence (DNA): TGTGCCAGCAGCACTTCGGACAGGGGAACTGAAGCTTTCTTT.

This clonotype showed up just a few times. The V call is TRBV7-4, the J call TRBJ2-1; 7 nucleotides align to TRBD2. Germline loops: CDR1 SGHVT, CDR2 SQSDAQ. With 4 bases clipped from V and 3 bases from J, the junction kept 12 bases outside the gene matches. The length of the CDR3 is 17 residues. The CDR3 DNA follows: TGTGCCAGCAGCTCCACCGGGACTATCGGGTTCTACAATGAGCAGTTCTTC. Protein sequence: CASSSTGTIGFYNEQFF.

This clonotype was detected ten times or more. The CDR3 spells CASSWQVRGPYNEQFF. In nucleotides, the CDR3 is TGTGCCAGCAGCTGGCAGGTCCGGGGCCCCTACAATGAGCAGTTCTTC. V gene TRBV5-5 combines with J gene TRBJ2-1, with D perhaps being TRBD1 or TRBD2 (5 bases each). Germline V gene data show CDR1 as SGHKS and CDR2 as YYEKEE (reference sequence). The V end lost 3 bases, the J end lost 2 bases, and 15 bases lay between the germline ends. The CDR3 sequence is 16 residues long.

The CDR3 sequence: CASSLWGTYDEAFF. The DNA of the CDR3 is TGCGCCAGCAGCTTGTGGGGGACCTATGATGAAGCTTTCTTT. The chain uses TRBV5-1 and TRBJ1-1; D is possibly TRBD1 (5 bases). This CDR3 contains 14 residues. CDR1 SGHRS and CDR2 YFSETQ come from the germline V gene. Trimming pared 1 base from V and 7 bases from J, leaving 14 bases between.